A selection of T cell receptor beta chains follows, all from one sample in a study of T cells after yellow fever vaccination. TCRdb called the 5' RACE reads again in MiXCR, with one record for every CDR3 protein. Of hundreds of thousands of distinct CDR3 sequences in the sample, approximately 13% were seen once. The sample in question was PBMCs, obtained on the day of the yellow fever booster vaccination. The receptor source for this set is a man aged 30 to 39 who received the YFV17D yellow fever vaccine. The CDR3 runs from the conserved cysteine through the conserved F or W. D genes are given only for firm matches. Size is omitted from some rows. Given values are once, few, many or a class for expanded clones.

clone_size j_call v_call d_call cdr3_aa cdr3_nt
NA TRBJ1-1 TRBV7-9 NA CASSTYLGSRDTEAFF TGTGCCAGCAGCACCTATCTCGGTTCTCGGGACACTGAAGCTTTCTTT
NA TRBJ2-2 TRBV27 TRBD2 CASSLAGVPSNTGELFF TGTGCCAGCTCACTGGCGGGAGTGCCCTCGAACACCGGGGAGCTGTTTTTT
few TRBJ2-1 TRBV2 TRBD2 CASLVAGGGDEQFF TGTGCCAGCTTGGTAGCGGGAGGTGGGGATGAGCAGTTCTTC
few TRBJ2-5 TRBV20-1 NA CSEGTWETQYF TGCAGTGAAGGTACTTGGGAGACCCAGTACTTC
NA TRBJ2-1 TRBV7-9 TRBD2 CASARTSDNYNEQFF TGTGCCAGCGCGCGGACTAGCGACAACTACAATGAGCAGTTCTTC
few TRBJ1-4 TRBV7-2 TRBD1 CASTRDSRYEKLFF TGTGCCAGCACCAGGGACAGCCGATATGAAAAACTGTTTTTT
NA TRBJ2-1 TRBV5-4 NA CASSLVVRARENEQFF TGTGCCAGCAGCTTGGTGGTGAGGGCGCGTGAGAATGAGCAGTTCTTC
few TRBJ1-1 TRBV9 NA CASSARSATEAFF TGTGCCAGCAGCGCCCGGTCGGCCACTGAAGCTTTCTTT
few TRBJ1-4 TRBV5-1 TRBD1 CASSTGQENEKLFF TGCGCCAGCAGCACCGGACAGGAGAATGAAAAACTGTTTTTT
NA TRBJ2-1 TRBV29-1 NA CSVHDYYTEQFF TGCAGCGTTCATGACTATTACACTGAGCAGTTCTTC
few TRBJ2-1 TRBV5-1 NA CASSLAGVRNYNEQFF TGCGCCAGCAGCTTGGCGGGCGTTCGTAACTACAATGAGCAGTTCTTC
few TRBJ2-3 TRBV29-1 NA CSLGAATDTQYF TGCAGCCTTGGGGCAGCCACAGATACGCAGTATTTT
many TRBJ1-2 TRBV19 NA CASKYGGTSILSGYTF TGTGCCAGTAAATATGGGGGGACCAGCATTCTATCTGGCTACACCTTC
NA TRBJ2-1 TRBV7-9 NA CASMVLNNEQFF TGTGCCAGCATGGTTCTAAACAATGAGCAGTTCTTC
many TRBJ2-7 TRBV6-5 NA CASSYGSEQYF TGTGCCAGCAGTTACGGATCCGAGCAGTACTTC
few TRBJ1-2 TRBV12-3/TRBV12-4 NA CASSQTATYRYTF TGTGCCAGCAGCCAGACGGCTACCTATCGCTACACCTTC
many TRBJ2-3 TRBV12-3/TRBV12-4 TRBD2 CASSSGLAGVSDTQYF TGTGCCAGCAGTTCAGGACTAGCGGGAGTATCAGATACGCAGTATTTT
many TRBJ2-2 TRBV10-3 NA CAISDGFITGELFF TGTGCCATCAGTGACGGCTTTATCACCGGGGAGCTGTTTTTT
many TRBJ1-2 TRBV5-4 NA CASSPKGQKGYGYTF TGTGCCAGCAGCCCGAAAGGACAGAAAGGCTATGGCTACACCTTC
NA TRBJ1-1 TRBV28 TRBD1 CASSLLGTGVAFF TGTGCCAGCAGTTTACTGGGGACAGGGGTAGCTTTCTTT
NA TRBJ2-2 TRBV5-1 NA CASSAPGRMGAGELFF TGCGCCAGCAGCGCCCCGGGGCGAATGGGGGCCGGGGAGCTGTTTTTT
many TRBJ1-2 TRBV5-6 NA CASSFSGNYGYTF TGTGCCAGCAGCTTCTCAGGAAACTATGGCTACACCTTC
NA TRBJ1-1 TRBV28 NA CASRRISGTEAFF TGTGCCAGCAGACGCATCTCCGGGACAGAAGCTTTCTTT
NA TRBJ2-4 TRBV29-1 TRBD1 CSVKSYRDRNIQYF TGCAGCGTTAAATCTTACCGGGACAGAAACATTCAGTACTTC
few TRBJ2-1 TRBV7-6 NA CASSLDEGSNEQFF TGTGCCAGCAGCTTAGATGAGGGTTCGAATGAGCAGTTCTTC
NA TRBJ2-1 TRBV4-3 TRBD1 CASRPGTGGGEQFF TGCGCCAGCAGACCCGGGACAGGGGGAGGTGAGCAGTTCTTC
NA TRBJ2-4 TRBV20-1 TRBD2 CSAGNLAGIQYF TGCAGTGCTGGGAATCTAGCGGGCATTCAGTACTTC
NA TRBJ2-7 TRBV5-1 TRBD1 CATRPGQGPYEQYF TGCGCCACCCGTCCGGGACAGGGGCCCTACGAGCAGTACTTC
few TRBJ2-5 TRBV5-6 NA CASDLGPGNIRETQYF TGTGCCAGCGACCTGGGACCGGGAAACATTCGAGAGACCCAGTACTTC
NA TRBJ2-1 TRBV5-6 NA CASSSRRMDDEQFF TGTGCCAGCAGCTCCAGGAGGATGGACGATGAGCAGTTCTTC
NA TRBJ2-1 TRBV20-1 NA CSARVGGEQFF TGCAGTGCTAGAGTAGGTGGTGAGCAGTTCTTC
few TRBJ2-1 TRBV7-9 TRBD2 CSGRAPLLYNEQFF TGTAGCGGGAGGGCCCCCCTCCTTTACAATGAGCAGTTCTTC
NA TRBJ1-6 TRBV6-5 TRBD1 CASSYEGGQSSYNSPLHF TGTGCCAGCAGTTATGAAGGGGGCCAAAGCTCCTATAATTCACCCCTCCACTTT
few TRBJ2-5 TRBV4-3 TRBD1 CASSQQTGGDGTQYF TGCGCCAGCAGCCAACAGACAGGGGGCGACGGGACCCAGTACTTC
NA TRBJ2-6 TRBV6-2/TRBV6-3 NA CASIGRGRGANVLTF TGTGCCAGCATCGGACGGGGCAGGGGGGCCAACGTCCTGACTTTC
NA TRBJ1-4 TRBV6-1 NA CAAASGVHEKLFF TGTGCCGCGGCCTCCGGGGTACATGAAAAACTGTTTTTT
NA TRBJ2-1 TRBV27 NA CASAYDLLGSYNEQFF TGTGCCAGCGCCTACGATCTTCTAGGCTCCTACAATGAGCAGTTCTTC
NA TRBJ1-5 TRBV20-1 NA CSAVGQRDQPQHF TGCAGTGCTGTAGGACAAAGGGATCAGCCCCAGCATTTT
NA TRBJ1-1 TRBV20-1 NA CSARAITYSEAFF TGCAGTGCTAGAGCCATAACATACTCTGAAGCTTTCTTT
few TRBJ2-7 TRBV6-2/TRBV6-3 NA CASRSLGFYEQYF TGTGCCAGCAGATCCCTCGGATTCTACGAGCAGTACTTC
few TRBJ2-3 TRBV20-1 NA CSASRPDEGNTDTQYF TGCAGTGCTAGTCGACCGGACGAGGGGAACACAGATACGCAGTATTTT
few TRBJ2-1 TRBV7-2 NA CASSLTGFTNEQFF TGTGCCAGCAGCCTAACCGGTTTCACGAATGAGCAGTTCTTC